These T cell receptor beta chains were read from a single sample in a study of beta chain features in type 1 diabetes. Assay used: immunoSEQ multiplex PCR; TCRdb lists only in-frame clones, some missing. The profile covers 810,000 or so clones, with about a sixth appearing a single time and roughly 0.025% taken by the ten largest. Material: naive CD4+ T cells from blood. These receptors were taken from a woman aged 18 to 35 in good health. CDR3s include the opening cysteine and the closing phenylalanine or tryptophan. D genes are given only for firm matches. Clone size is shown for a subset of rows, as once, few, many or a class of expanded clone.

D gene: NA
J gene: TRBJ2-3
V gene: TRBV18
clone size: few
CDR3 protein: CASSPLGELADTQYF
CDR3 DNA: TGTGCCAGCTCACCACTCGGGGAGCTCGCAGATACGCAGTATTTT

D gene: TRBD1
J gene: TRBJ1-2
V gene: TRBV7-2
clone size: NA
CDR3 protein: CASSFGQGGGYTF
CDR3 DNA: TGTGCCAGCAGCTTCGGTCAGGGGGGTGGCTACACCTTC

D gene: NA
J gene: TRBJ2-7
V gene: TRBV7-2
clone size: few
CDR3 protein: CASSPSGYSYEQYF
CDR3 DNA: TGTGCCAGCAGCCCGAGCGGCTATTCATACGAGCAGTACTTC

D gene: TRBD1
J gene: TRBJ2-5
V gene: TRBV28
clone size: NA
CDR3 protein: CASSTRDRGPQETQYF
CDR3 DNA: TGTGCCAGCAGTACCCGGGACAGGGGTCCACAAGAGACCCAGTACTTC

D gene: TRBD1
J gene: TRBJ1-1
V gene: TRBV5-1
clone size: once
CDR3 protein: CASSPFTGEGSEAFF
CDR3 DNA: TGCGCCAGCAGCCCCTTTACAGGGGAGGGGAGTGAAGCTTTCTTT

D gene: NA
J gene: TRBJ2-7
V gene: TRBV7-2
clone size: NA
CDR3 protein: CASSPRRGHPYGQYF
CDR3 DNA: TGTGCCAGCAGCCCGAGGAGGGGACACCCCTACGGGCAGTACTTC

D gene: NA
J gene: TRBJ2-5
V gene: TRBV19
clone size: NA
CDR3 protein: CASTQLGTSQETQYF
CDR3 DNA: TGTGCCAGTACCCAACTCGGGACTTCACAAGAGACCCAGTACTTC

D gene: NA
J gene: TRBJ2-1
V gene: TRBV11-2
clone size: few
CDR3 protein: CASRRTGSYNEQFF
CDR3 DNA: TGTGCCAGCCGTAGGACTGGCTCCTACAATGAGCAGTTCTTC

D gene: TRBD2
J gene: TRBJ2-3
V gene: TRBV9
clone size: few
CDR3 protein: CASSVANPAGRTDTQYF
CDR3 DNA: TGTGCCAGCAGCGTAGCGAATCCAGCGGGGCGCACAGATACGCAGTATTTT

D gene: NA
J gene: TRBJ2-1
V gene: TRBV7-9
clone size: NA
CDR3 protein: CASSLLNEQFF
CDR3 DNA: TGTGCCAGCAGCCTACTAAATGAGCAGTTCTTC

D gene: NA
J gene: TRBJ1-4
V gene: TRBV7-9
clone size: few
CDR3 protein: CASSFATETNEKLFF
CDR3 DNA: TGTGCCAGCAGCTTCGCAACAGAGACTAATGAAAAACTGTTTTTT

D gene: NA
J gene: TRBJ1-4
V gene: TRBV15
clone size: NA
CDR3 protein: CATSRDATNEKLFF
CDR3 DNA: TGTGCCACCAGCAGAGACGCAACTAATGAAAAACTGTTTTTT

D gene: NA
J gene: TRBJ2-3
V gene: TRBV7-9
clone size: NA
CDR3 protein: CASSLRGTNTQYF
CDR3 DNA: TGTGCCAGCAGCTTAAGAGGGACCAATACGCAGTATTTT

D gene: TRBD1
J gene: TRBJ1-5
V gene: TRBV28
clone size: few
CDR3 protein: CASNRQGFNQPQHF
CDR3 DNA: TGTGCCAGCAACAGACAGGGGTTCAATCAGCCCCAGCATTTT

D gene: NA
J gene: TRBJ2-5
V gene: TRBV6-6
clone size: NA
CDR3 protein: CASSRPQGSETQYF
CDR3 DNA: TGTGCCAGCAGCAGGCCTCAGGGATCGGAGACCCAGTACTTC

D gene: NA
J gene: TRBJ2-1
V gene: TRBV4-2
clone size: NA
CDR3 protein: CASSQDLTHSYNEQFF
CDR3 DNA: TGTGCCAGCAGCCAAGATTTAACTCATTCCTACAATGAGCAGTTCTTC

D gene: NA
J gene: TRBJ1-5
V gene: TRBV4-2
clone size: few
CDR3 protein: CASSQVGRVPGEPQHF
CDR3 DNA: TGTGCCAGCAGCCAAGTCGGCAGGGTGCCAGGGGAGCCCCAGCATTTT

D gene: TRBD1
J gene: TRBJ2-7
V gene: TRBV28
clone size: NA
CDR3 protein: CASGSPGQVPYEQYF
CDR3 DNA: TGTGCCAGCGGTTCCCCGGGACAGGTTCCCTACGAGCAGTACTTC

D gene: TRBD1
J gene: TRBJ1-2
V gene: TRBV28
clone size: NA
CDR3 protein: CASGRQGTNYGYTF
CDR3 DNA: TGTGCCAGCGGCCGACAGGGAACTAACTATGGCTACACCTTC

D gene: NA
J gene: TRBJ2-5
V gene: TRBV5-1
clone size: NA
CDR3 protein: CASSLYFGKGETQYF
CDR3 DNA: TGCGCCAGCAGCTTGTATTTCGGGAAAGGAGAGACCCAGTACTTC

D gene: TRBD2
J gene: TRBJ2-1
V gene: TRBV27
clone size: NA
CDR3 protein: CASSLRLAGNEQFF
CDR3 DNA: TGTGCCAGCAGTTTACGGCTAGCGGGCAATGAGCAGTTCTTC

D gene: NA
J gene: TRBJ2-1
V gene: TRBV7-2
clone size: few
CDR3 protein: CASSQGSGSYNEQFF
CDR3 DNA: TGTGCCAGCAGCCAGGGGAGCGGCTCCTACAATGAGCAGTTCTTC

D gene: NA
J gene: TRBJ2-7
V gene: TRBV7-9
clone size: NA
CDR3 protein: CASSPVLVQHEQYF
CDR3 DNA: TGTGCCAGCAGCCCGGTACTAGTACAGCACGAGCAGTACTTC

D gene: NA
J gene: TRBJ1-1
V gene: TRBV2
clone size: few
CDR3 protein: CASRPAPMNTEAFF
CDR3 DNA: TGTGCCAGCAGGCCAGCTCCCATGAACACTGAAGCTTTCTTT

D gene: TRBD1
J gene: TRBJ2-7
V gene: TRBV6-5
clone size: NA
CDR3 protein: CASSWDRAREQYF
CDR3 DNA: TGTGCCAGCAGTTGGGACAGGGCGCGCGAGCAGTACTTC

D gene: NA
J gene: TRBJ2-2
V gene: TRBV15
clone size: NA
CDR3 protein: CATSPEGWTTGELFF
CDR3 DNA: TGTGCCACCAGTCCCGAAGGGTGGACCACCGGGGAGCTGTTTTTT

D gene: NA
J gene: TRBJ1-2
V gene: TRBV28
clone size: NA
CDR3 protein: CASSSTVSYGYTF
CDR3 DNA: TGTGCCAGCAGTTCGACAGTTTCCTATGGCTACACCTTC

D gene: NA
J gene: TRBJ2-5
V gene: TRBV28
clone size: few
CDR3 protein: CASSTTGETQYF
CDR3 DNA: TGTGCCAGCAGTACCACTGGAGAGACCCAGTACTTC

D gene: NA
J gene: TRBJ1-5
V gene: TRBV18
clone size: few
CDR3 protein: CASSPNEVGGQPQHF
CDR3 DNA: TGTGCCAGCTCGCCAAATGAGGTGGGTGGTCAGCCCCAGCATTTT

D gene: TRBD1
J gene: TRBJ2-7
V gene: TRBV7-8
clone size: NA
CDR3 protein: CASSSRDSSYEQYF
CDR3 DNA: TGTGCCAGCAGCAGCCGGGACAGCTCCTACGAGCAGTACTTC